Each of the 2 T cell receptor beta chains below was sequenced from the same sample in a study of T cell responses to AZD1222 COVID-19 vaccine. Sequencing used immunoSEQ multiplex PCR; TCRdb keeps in-frame clones, though not all of them. The profile shows 120,000 or so clones, approximately 86% of them singletons. Specimen: peripheral blood, collected on day 0 of AZD1222 vaccination. The source is an adult in good health.

The chain uses TRBV28 and TRBJ1-2; 10 positions match TRBD1. Germline loops: CDR1 MDHEN, CDR2 SYDVKM. The V segment lost 3 bases and the J segment 4 bases; nucleotides outside the gene matches: 5. CDR3 length: 15 amino acids. The CDR3 is CASSFQGQGSYGYTF. The CDR3 DNA reads TGTGCCAGCAGTTTCCAGGGACAGGGGAGCTATGGCTACACCTTC.

V is TRBV19 and J is TRBJ1-5; D is undetermined. V gave up 3 bases and J gave up 4 bases, with 7 bases separating them. The CDR3 runs 13 residues. Germline V gives CDR1 LNHDA, CDR2 SQIVND (reference sequence). The CDR3 sequence: CASSMTGNQPQHF. The DNA of the CDR3 is TGTGCCAGTAGTATGACTGGGAATCAGCCCCAGCATTTT.